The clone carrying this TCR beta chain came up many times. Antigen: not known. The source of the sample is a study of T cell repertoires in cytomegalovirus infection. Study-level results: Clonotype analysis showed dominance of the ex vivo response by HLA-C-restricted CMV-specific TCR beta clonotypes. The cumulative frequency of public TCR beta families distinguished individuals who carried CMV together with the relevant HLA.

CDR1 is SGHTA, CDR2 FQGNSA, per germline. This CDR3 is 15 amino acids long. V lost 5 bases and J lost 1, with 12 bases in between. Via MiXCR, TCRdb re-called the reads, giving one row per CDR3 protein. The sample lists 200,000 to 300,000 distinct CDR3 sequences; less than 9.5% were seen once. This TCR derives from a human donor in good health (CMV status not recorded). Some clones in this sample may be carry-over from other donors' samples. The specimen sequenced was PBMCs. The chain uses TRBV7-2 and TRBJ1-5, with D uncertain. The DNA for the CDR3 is TGTGCCAGCAGCGCCAGAGTAGGGAGCAATCAGCCCCAGCATTTT. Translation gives CASSARVGSNQPQHF.